Sequencing of this T cell receptor (beta chain) was carried out in a study of shared clonotypes between healthy human individuals (dated by TCRdb to 2019 to 2021). The study in broad terms: The cohort comprised a couple of women and three men aged 18 to 49 years. Per donor, leukapheresis produced somewhere between about 0.94 and 8.9 billion PBMCs. Libraries were prepared and TCR repertoires were sequenced by different laboratories using diverse techniques, in order to increase sequencing depth and limit assay-specific biases. For each donor, three plates each were used for CD4 naive and CD4 memory, two plates were used for CD8 naive, and one plate was used for CD8 memory. To estimate repertoire size and how much clonotype sharing occurs between individuals, the study deeply sequenced the blood TCR repertoires of 5 or 6 healthy adults. What the research found in general, with its limitations: Pairwise subsampling led to the expectation that sequencing depth would affect the degree of clonotype sharing among donors. Sampling was restricted to blood, and TCR repertoires in tissues likely differ from the TCR repertoires found in blood. When several donors were compared, the shared fraction of clonotypes was about 5% for naive CD4, 3% to 4% for naive CD8, 2% to 2.5% for memory CD4, and 0.4% for memory CD8. Compared with non-shared clonotypes, clonotypes shared by all four sorted-subset donors had higher generation probabilities. Even with the large sequencing depth, rarefaction of the sorted-subset datasets indicated that sequencing was incomplete. Naive subsets generally had larger estimated clonotype richness than memory subsets. The genetic and exposure-history diversity represented was limited by the small number of donors.

As regards this clone: Its antigen remains undetermined. No per-base quality is available; no much larger clone lies one base away.

Using the deep immunoSEQ assay, TCR CDR3 regions were amplified from genomic DNA by multiplex PCR. Extracted genomic DNA from each cell subset was distributed evenly across all wells of several immunoSEQ 96-well plates, and each plate was treated as a replicate. Each replicate PCR for sorted subsets received about 220 ng genomic DNA, equal to roughly 30,000 T cell genomes. The purified libraries were quantified using a Qubit 3.0 fluorometer, sized with a Bioanalyzer 2100, and then quantified again using the KAPA Library Quantification kit. Every immunoSEQ 96-well plate was sequenced on a dedicated single-read 150-cycle Illumina NextSeq 550 flow cell. In the original analysis: Because the immunoSEQ output included only junctional sequences and no quality scores, the filtering could not be the same as the filtering used for full-length reads. Sequences were annotated with PyIR, a Python wrapper for IgBLAST v1.9, and V/J genes and CDR3 were assigned using IMGT germline references. Reads were removed for weak V/J assignments (E-value above 1e-6), missing CDR3, stop codons, out-of-frame junctions, or ambiguous translated residues. V3J clonotypes were defined by identical inferred V gene, J gene, and CDR3 amino acid sequence. The percentage overlap between two repertoires was calculated by dividing the number of shared unique clonotypes by the size of the smaller repertoire. Three approaches were used to assess repertoire richness: RTK rarefaction, the Chao1 estimator, and Recon v2.1 estimates of unobserved clonotypes. OLGA was used to compute generation probabilities for all TCRbeta clonotypes that the gDNA method yielded from several donors. TCRdb limited this immuneACCESS table to in-frame rearrangements with V and J called. A share of clones is missing; checked studies link under half to unresolved V genes, and the rest is unexplained. V, J and clone size are those of that table, while D and trimming were read from the DNA. Here the sample has roughly 2.5 million clones; around nine tenths occur a single time. The ten largest clones take up roughly 0.13% of the sample.

Reading the germline V gene gives CDR1 SGHRS and CDR2 YFSETQ. Including cysteine and phenylalanine, the CDR3 has 14 amino acids. The DNA shown is the 42-base CDR3, in frame from base 1. The junction shows trimming of 7 bases on V and 0 bases on J, plus 12 bases between the germline ends. Healthy HIV-negative adults with no recently reported acute infections or vaccinations were included as donors. Every donor was a Caucasian adult residing in Nashville, Tennessee, USA. CD4+ T cells were enriched by magnetic negative selection; naive cells were then positively selected on CD45RA, and the negative fraction formed the memory subset. Blood was obtained by leukapheresis, after which PBMCs were separated by Ficoll-Histopaque density gradient centrifugation and cryopreserved in liquid nitrogen vapor phase. Analytical flow cytometry was used to check the purity and quantity of each magnetically sorted T cell population. Genomic DNA was isolated from each sorted fraction and quantified by UV absorbance on a Nanodrop 2000c.

Source material: naive CD4+ T cells sorted from blood. The sample's cell subset or site label, decoded: CD45RA+ positively selected. The chain employs TRBV5-1 and TRBJ2-3; 6 matching bases give a weak D call of TRBD1. The clonotype comes from a man in his late teens or twenties in good health. The CDR3 has the sequence CASYGQFSTDTQYF. In nucleotide form, the sequence is TGCGCCAGCTACGGACAGTTTAGCACAGATACGCAGTATTTT.